This TCR beta chain was recorded in a study of beta chain features in type 1 diabetes. Whole-study findings and limits: Naive, central memory and Treg TCRB repertoires seemed to resemble each other more closely in patients than they did in healthy donors. Shorter TCRB CDR3s, moderately but significantly so, marked every one of the four CD4+ subsets in Type 1 diabetes patients.

V lost 4 bases and J 5 bases, leaving 14 bases between the germline ends. The CDR3 sequence is 14 residues long. Germline V gene sequence: CDR1 SNHLY, CDR2 FYNNEI. This clone was seen a few times. Its antigen is as yet unknown. All of the sorted populations showed purity greater than 95%. The sequenced template was cDNA made from the entire isolated RNA. Clones were sequenced by immunoSEQ multiplex PCR, and TCRdb holds only the in-frame ones, with some missing. The sample shows about 140,000 clones, over 8% of them seen only once. V is TRBV2 and J is TRBJ1-1; a weak D match, TRBD1 (5 bases). This TCR was sampled from a woman between 35 and 50 years old in good health. Material for sequencing was central memory CD4+ T cells from blood. The CDR3 here is CASSVGPGRTEAFF. The DNA for the CDR3 is TGTGCCAGCAGTGTGGGGCCAGGAAGAACTGAAGCTTTCTTT.